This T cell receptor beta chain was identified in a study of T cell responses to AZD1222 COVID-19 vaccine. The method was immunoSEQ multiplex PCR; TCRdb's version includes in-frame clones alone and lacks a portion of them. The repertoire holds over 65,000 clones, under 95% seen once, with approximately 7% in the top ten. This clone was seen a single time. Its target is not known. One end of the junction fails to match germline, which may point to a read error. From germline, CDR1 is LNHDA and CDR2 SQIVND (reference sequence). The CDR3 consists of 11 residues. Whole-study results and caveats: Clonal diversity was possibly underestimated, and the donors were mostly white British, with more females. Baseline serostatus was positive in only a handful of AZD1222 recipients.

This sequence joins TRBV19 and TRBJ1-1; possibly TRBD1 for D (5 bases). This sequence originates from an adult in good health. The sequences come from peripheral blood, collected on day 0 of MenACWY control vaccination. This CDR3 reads CASSIKGNRSF. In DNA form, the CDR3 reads TGTGCCAGTAGTATAAAGGGCAACAGGAGCTTT.